The 23 T cell receptor beta chains reported below all come from one sample, sequenced in a study of pediatric ulcerative colitis. Data came from immunoSEQ multiplex PCR; TCRdb stores just in-frame clones and leaves some out. Among about 36,000 clones listed, about 80% were seen once. Rectal tissue came from one to two pinch biopsies taken at colonoscopy. The sample comprised gut tissue. The receptors derive from a boy aged 5 to 17 with moderate ulcerative colitis.

The genes are TRBV7-8 and TRBJ2-3, with 13 bases lining up with TRBD2. V was clipped by 4 bases and J by 4 bases; unmatched bases: 2. Germline V gives CDR1 SGHVS, CDR2 FQNEAQ. CDR3 size: 15 residues. CDR3 DNA: TGTGCCAGCAGCTCACTAGCGGGGGGGCCAGATACGCAGTATTTT. Translated, it gives CASSSLAGGPDTQYF.

This clone was seen a single time. The rearrangement uses TRBV4-1 and TRBJ1-1, with D tentatively TRBD1 (6 bases). With 6 bases removed from V and 0 bases from J, the gap between germline ends came to 8 bases. The CDR3 length is 13 residues. Looked up from germline, CDR1 is MGHRA and CDR2 is YSYEKL. CDR3 region: CASRGQLNTEAFF. The CDR3 DNA reads TGCGCCAGCAGAGGACAGTTGAACACTGAAGCTTTCTTT.

The CDR3 DNA sequence: TGTGCTAGTGGTTTGGCCCGACAGGGGGTCAACACTGAAGCTTTCTTT. Its translation is CASGLARQGVNTEAFF. The chain employs TRBV12-5 and TRBJ1-1; TRBD1 aligns across 9 bases. The J segment lost 2 bases and the V segment lost 1 base, leaving 5 bases of the junction unmatched. The CDR3 is made up of 16 amino acids. CDR1 is LGHNT and CDR2 is FRNRAP in the germline V gene.

This clone has just one count. V usage is TRBV28 and J usage is TRBJ1-2; 8 bases fit TRBD1. Germline CDR1 reads MDHEN; CDR2 reads SYDVKM. J gave up 1 base and V 4 bases, and 2 bases lay outside the gene matches. This CDR3 spans 14 amino acids. This CDR3 reads CASSSGGFNYGYTF. CDR3 DNA sequence: TGTGCCAGCAGTTCAGGGGGCTTTAACTATGGCTACACCTTC.

The J gene is TRBJ2-1, the V gene TRBV5-1; TRBD2 matches 8 bases. The germline CDR1 and CDR2 sequences are SGHRS and YFSETQ. With 4 bases clipped from V and 9 bases from J, the junction kept 15 bases outside the gene matches. The CDR3 length is 16 residues. The CDR3 DNA reads as TGCGCCAGCAGCACGGGGACGGGGGGGACCTTGGGTGAGCAGTTCTTC. The encoded protein is CASSTGTGGTLGEQFF.

The rearrangement links TRBV9 to TRBJ2-5; 12 positions agree with TRBD2. This CDR3 spans 16 amino acids. CDR1 is SGDLS, CDR2 YYNGEE, per germline. Unmatched junction bases numbered 7, after V lost 4 bases and J lost 3 bases. CDR3 nucleotide sequence: TGTGCCAGCAGCCCCCGGTCTAGCGGGGGGGAAGAGACCCAGTACTTC. Residues: CASSPRSSGGEETQYF.

The chain employs TRBV11-3 and TRBJ2-2; D may be TRBD1 (5 bases). The CDR3 consists of 18 residues. Between the trimmed V and J ends, which lost 2 bases and 1 base, there was a span of 17 bases. The germline gives CDR1 SGHNT, CDR2 YENEEA. CDR3 sequence reads: CASSLRTLGQGNTGELFF. CDR3 in DNA: TGTGCCAGCAGCTTAAGGACCCTGGGCCAGGGGAACACCGGGGAGCTGTTTTTT.

In its sample, this clone was seen once. In DNA, the CDR3 is TGTGCCACCAGCAGGGGAAAGACTAGCGGGGGTGAGCAGTACTTC. Its translation is CATSRGKTSGGEQYF. The V and J genes are TRBV15 and TRBJ2-7; 12 nucleotides align to TRBD2. The CDR3 contains 15 residues. With 3 bases clipped from V and 7 bases from J, the junction kept 7 bases outside the gene matches. Per germline, CDR1 LNHNV and CDR2 YYDKDF (reference sequence).

The rearrangement uses TRBV6-6 and TRBJ2-3; D not resolved. Trimming pared 0 bases from V and 3 bases from J, leaving 13 bases between. CDR1 and CDR2 (germline): MNHNY, SVGAGI (reference sequence). This CDR3 has 16 amino acids. The CDR3 bases are TGTGCCAGCAGTTACTCGCACACGAAAAGGACAGATACGCAGTATTTT. This sequence encodes CASSYSHTKRTDTQYF.

The chain couples TRBV5-5 to TRBJ2-2; 7 positions agree with TRBD1. The germline V gene has CDR1 SGHKS and CDR2 YYEKEE (reference sequence). The junction had 16 bases not matched to a gene; V was cut back by 0 bases and J by 5 bases. The CDR3 sequence is 19 residues long. The CDR3 DNA reads TGTGCCAGCAGCTTGGCCCCGGGACAGTTGGGCGAAAGGACCGGGGAGCTGTTTTTT. Translation gives CASSLAPGQLGERTGELFF.

The CDR3 loop is CASQSYNSPLHF. CDR3 bases: TGTGCCAGCCAGAGCTATAATTCACCCCTCCACTTT. The chain recombines TRBV5-6 with TRBJ1-6, with D unresolved. Germline V lookup: CDR1 SGHDT, CDR2 YYEEEE. The CDR3 has 12 residues. The V and J ends lost 7 bases and 3 bases respectively, with 5 bases between them.

This clone was picked up one time. This chain connects TRBV30 to TRBJ1-2; no clear D gene. The germline V gene has CDR1 GTSNPN and CDR2 SVGIG (reference sequence). V was pared by 0 bases and J by 8 bases, with 13 bases between. This CDR3 region has 13 residues. As DNA, the CDR3 is TGTGCCTGGAGTGTAAGGATGGCAGCCGGCTACACCTTC. This encodes CAWSVRMAAGYTF. Full variable domain (missing parts from reference TRBV30 and TRBJ1-2): SQTIHQWPATLVQPVGSPLSLECTVEGTSNPNLYWYRQAAGRGLQLLFYSVGIGQISSEVPQNLSASRPQDRQFILSSKKLLLSDSGFYLCAWSVRMAAGYTFGSGTRLTVV.

CDR3 sequence (DNA): TGTGCCAGCAGCTTCCCCGCTGGACAGGGGGCGCCTGGCTACACCTTC. This codes for CASSFPAGQGAPGYTF. The chain employs TRBV11-3 and TRBJ1-2, with 11 positions matching TRBD1. The CDR3 runs to 16 residues. The germline V gene has CDR1 SGHNT and CDR2 YENEEA. Trimming at V came to 3 bases and at J to 7 bases, leaving 10 bases not matched to a gene.

In its sample, this clone was seen a few times. This rearrangement joins TRBV5-1 to TRBJ2-7; D may be TRBD1 (5 bases). The CDR3 length is 14 residues. In germline, CDR1 is SGHRS, CDR2 YFSETQ. Trimming stripped 0 bases from V and 6 bases from J, with 13 bases between. CDR3 in DNA: TGCGCCAGCAGCTTGGAGGGCCAGGGTCGCGAGCAGTACTTC. It encodes CASSLEGQGREQYF.

With respect to this clone: This sample also contains other DNA sequences that code for the same CDR3. J is TRBJ2-3 and V is TRBV5-8, with D maybe TRBD2 (7 bases). Germline V CDR1 and CDR2: SGHTS, YDEGEE. V was cut by 2 bases and J by 0 bases, with 10 bases left in between. The CDR3 extends over 15 amino acids. The CDR3 DNA reads as TGTGCCAGCAGCTTTAGGGGGGGCAGCACAGATACGCAGTATTTT. Translation: CASSFRGGSTDTQYF.

This clone was counted a few times. V is TRBV19 and J is TRBJ2-7, with a weak D call TRBD1 (5 bases). The CDR3 sequence is 13 residues long. Germline V CDR1 and CDR2: LNHDA, SQIVND (reference sequence). Between the trimmed V and J ends, which lost 10 bases and 2 bases, there was a span of 15 bases. The CDR3 sequence is CATRPDRTYEQYF. The CDR3 bases are TGTGCCACTAGGCCCGACAGAACCTACGAGCAGTACTTC. Full variable domain (remainder filled in from reference TRBV19 and TRBJ2-7): DGGITQSPKYLFRKEGQNVTLSCEQNLNHDAMYWYRQDPGQGLRLIYYSQIVNDFQKGDIAEGYSVSREKKESFPLTVTSAQKNPTAFYLCATRPDRTYEQYFGPGTRLTVT.

This clone was seen more than once but under ten times. The chain recombines TRBV5-5 with TRBJ1-4; D possibly corresponds to TRBD1 (5 bases). The germline gives CDR1 SGHKS, CDR2 YYEKEE (reference sequence). V shed 1 base and J shed 3 bases, with 19 bases lying between them. This CDR3 is built from 18 residues. The CDR3, as DNA: TGTGCCAGCAGCTTGACAGTCGTAGGGGCTGTGGCTAATGAAAAACTGTTTTTT. Translation gives CASSLTVVGAVANEKLFF.

In its sample, this clone was seen once. This chain connects TRBV29-1 to TRBJ2-5, with TRBD1 identical over 7 bases. Germline V gene sequence: CDR1 SQVTM, CDR2 ANQGSEA. V lost 5 bases to trimming and J lost 3 bases; unmatched junction nucleotides: 3. The CDR3 is 12 amino acids. The CDR3 protein is CSVSGTEETQYF. In DNA form, the CDR3 reads TGCAGCGTTTCCGGGACAGAAGAGACCCAGTACTTC.

V is TRBV2 and J is TRBJ2-3; D remains unclear. CDR3 length: 15 residues. The germline gives CDR1 SNHLY, CDR2 FYNNEI. Trimming removed 5 bases from V and 2 bases from J, with 14 bases in between. CDR3 amino acids: CASSLRRVTTDTQYF. CDR3 in DNA: TGTGCCAGCAGTTTGCGTAGGGTCACCACAGATACGCAGTATTTT.

This clone was recorded only once. J is TRBJ1-5 and V is TRBV27, with D perhaps TRBD1 (5 bases). The V and J ends lost 6 bases and 1 base respectively, with 10 bases between them. The CDR3 runs 14 residues. Germline assignment: CDR1 MNHEY and CDR2 SMNVEV (reference sequence). The CDR3 loop is CASSLAGSNQPQHF. The CDR3 DNA sequence: TGTGCCAGCAGCCTGGCAGGGAGCAATCAGCCCCAGCATTTT.

The chain combines TRBV4-2 with TRBJ1-2; D is perhaps TRBD1 (6 bases). The V gene lost 0 bases and the J gene lost 4 bases, with 15 bases spanning the gap. This CDR3 spans 16 amino acids. Germline loops: CDR1 LGHNA, CDR2 YNFKEQ. The CDR3 protein is CASSQDPPGAFYGYTF. The DNA of the CDR3 is TGTGCCAGCAGCCAAGACCCCCCAGGGGCCTTCTATGGCTACACCTTC.

In its sample, this clone was seen a few times. The chain is built from TRBV5-8 and TRBJ2-7; TRBD1 matches at 9 bases. CDR1 SGHTS and CDR2 YDEGEE come from the germline V gene. This CDR3 has 16 residues. V lost 4 bases, J lost 3 bases, and 11 bases stayed unmatched. The CDR3 reads CASSLIPGQGIYEQYF. As DNA, the CDR3 is TGTGCCAGCAGCCTGATCCCGGGACAGGGAATCTACGAGCAGTACTTC.

The chain employs TRBV10-3 and TRBJ1-2; no clear D. This CDR3 comprises 15 residues. Germline V gives CDR1 ENHRY, CDR2 SYGVKD. V was clipped by 10 bases and J by 4 bases, with 22 bases between them. CDR3 sequence (DNA): TGTGCCACCGCACCTCCGAGGGCGGTGGGCTATGGCTACACCTTC. It encodes CATAPPRAVGYGYTF.